Listed below are T cell receptor beta chains from one sample, sequenced in a study of T cells in Graves' hyperthyroidism and ophthalmopathy. TCRdb analysed the multiplex PCR reads with MiXCR anew, one entry per CDR3 protein. The sample shows about 600,000 distinct CDR3 sequences, around 13% of them seen only once. Sequenced: blood. Receptor source: a woman aged 50 to 60 with Graves' ophthalmopathy. CDR3s include the opening cysteine and the closing phenylalanine or tryptophan. The D gene is left open where the match is weak. Clone size is stated in some rows and not others, as once, few, many or a class when expanded.

V	size	D	J	DNA	CDR3
TRBV5-1	many	-	TRBJ2-2	TGCGCCAGCAGCTTGAATAGCGCAAACACCGGGGAGCTGTTTTTT	CASSLNSANTGELFF
TRBV10-3	many	TRBD2	TRBJ2-3	TGTGCCATCAGTGGAGGACTAGGAGTAACAGATACGCAGTATTTT	CAISGGLGVTDTQYF
TRBV11-3	-	TRBD2	TRBJ2-1	TGTGCCAGCAGCTTTCCTAGCGGGAGGTCCTACAATGAGCAGTTCTTC	CASSFPSGRSYNEQFF
TRBV5-1	few	-	TRBJ2-1	TGCGCCAGCAGCCAGCGGGACAGCTCCTACAATGAGCAGTTCTTC	CASSQRDSSYNEQFF
TRBV20-1	-	TRBD1	TRBJ2-7	TGCAGTGCTAGTCGGACAGGACCCTACGAGCAGTACTTC	CSASRTGPYEQYF
TRBV19	-	-	TRBJ2-5	TGTGCCAGTAGTAAGGTACCAGCGTACCAAGAGACCCAGCACTTC	CASSKVPAYQETQHF
TRBV28	-	-	TRBJ1-5	TGTGCCAGCAGTTTAGCCGTAAGGCGCCAGCATTTT	CASSLAVRRQHF
TRBV7-2	many	-	TRBJ1-4	TGTGCCAGCAGCCCACGGGACACAACTAATGAAAAACTGTTTTTT	CASSPRDTTNEKLFF
TRBV6-2/TRBV6-3	many	TRBD2	TRBJ2-2	TGTGCCAGCACCCAGAACCTAGCGGGAGCTGGCGGGGAGCTGTTTTTT	CASTQNLAGAGGELFF
TRBV11-2	many	-	TRBJ1-4	TGTGCCAGCACCGACCCCGGGGGCAGTAATGAAAAACTGTTTTTT	CASTDPGGSNEKLFF
TRBV3-1	few	TRBD2	TRBJ2-3	TGTGCCAGCAGCCATGCCTCCCTAGCGGGAGGGAGCACAGATACGCAGTATTTT	CASSHASLAGGSTDTQYF
TRBV6-1	-	-	TRBJ1-2	TGTGCCAGCAGTGAAGCAGGGGTGGATGGCTACACCTTC	CASSEAGVDGYTF
TRBV9	-	-	TRBJ2-3	TGTGCCAGCAGCGTAAATGGTCAGCCCCGCACAGATACGCAGTATTTT	CASSVNGQPRTDTQYF
TRBV7-2	many	TRBD2	TRBJ2-7	TGTGCCAGCAACCCGGGACTAGCGGGTGATACCTACGAGCAGTACTTC	CASNPGLAGDTYEQYF
TRBV18	-	-	TRBJ2-6	TGTGCCAGCTCACCAACTTCACGACTTGGGGCCAACGTCCTGACTTTC	CASSPTSRLGANVLTF
TRBV4-2	few	-	TRBJ1-5	TGTGCCAGCAGCCAAGTGGACACAAACAATCAGCCCCAGCATTTT	CASSQVDTNNQPQHF